This TCR beta chain was profiled in a study of shared clonotypes between healthy human individuals. Study outcomes and limitations: Naive subsets usually exceeded memory subsets in estimated richness. Generation probabilities of non-shared clonotypes were lower (relative to those shared by all four donors).

The assay was immunoSEQ multiplex PCR, and TCRdb's table has in-frame clones only and misses some. The table lists around 2.1 million clones, about 92% of them singletons. V lost 3 bases and J 7 bases, leaving 18 bases between the germline ends. The germline gives CDR1 MNHEY, CDR2 SVGAGI. CDR3 size: 15 residues. In regard to this clone: Its antigen is unknown.

In the naive CD8 group, cells lacked CD45RO and were positively selected for CCR7, so terminally differentiated effector memory CD45RA+ cells were left out. Input material: naive CD8+ T cells from PBMCs. This rearrangement joins TRBV6-5 to TRBJ1-2; a possible D gene is TRBD1 (6 bases). The clonotype comes from a man aged 18 to 29 in good health. Some clones in this sample may be carry-over from other donors' samples. CDR3 nucleotide sequence: TGTGCCAGCAGTTATGGGGGCCTCAGCCCCCGTGGCTACACCTTC. Its translation: CASSYGGLSPRGYTF.